This T cell receptor beta chain was captured in a study of blood T cell repertoires in COVID-19. The overall study: The United States, Italy and Spain provided the acute and convalescent COVID-19 samples. From T cells, B-cell-depleted T cells, or PBMCs came the material, which was cDNA or gDNA.

Per the original methods: Amplified reference gene primers provided the basis for estimating nucleated cell counts. Some clones are missing from TCRdb's copy, which holds only in-frame ones; the method was immunoSEQ multiplex PCR. Clonal size and the V and J genes are those of that table, whereas D and trimming came from the DNA. The sample contains roughly 68,000 clones, around 78% of which appear only once. Per the germline V gene, CDR1 is SNHLY and CDR2 is FYNNEI. Trimming pared 8 bases from V and 5 bases from J, leaving 9 bases between. This CDR3 is built from 11 residues. This TCR derives from a woman aged 80 or older with acute or convalescent COVID-19. Sequences were obtained from peripheral blood. The chain couples TRBV2 to TRBJ2-5; no clear D gene. CDR3 region: CASAVPETQYF. CDR3 in DNA: TGTGCCAGCGCGGTGCCGGAGACCCAGTACTTC.